This T cell receptor (beta chain) is drawn from a study of blood T cell repertoires in COVID-19. Turning to the study itself: Collection of acute and convalescent COVID-19 samples took place in the United States, Italy and Spain. The analysed material was cDNA or gDNA that came from T cells, B-cell-depleted T cells, or PBMCs.

Sequencing was performed with immunoSEQ multiplex PCR; in TCRdb, only in-frame clones are kept and a portion is missing. This repertoire shows approximately 220,000 clones, 85% found once; its top ten account for around 20%. Adults between about 18 and 89 years of age took part from under 25 US areas. Cohort placement rested on clinical history that participants reported themselves. With 1 base removed from V and 6 bases from J, the gap between germline ends came to 18 bases. Germline V gene sequence: CDR1 MNHEY, CDR2 SMNVEV (reference sequence). This CDR3 comprises 16 residues. This receptor was identified in a man aged 35 to 55 who had recovered from COVID-19. Sample: PBMCs or T cells enriched from blood (not recorded which). The rearrangement links TRBV27 to TRBJ1-1; maybe TRBD1 (6 bases). The CDR3 DNA sequence: TGTGCCAGCAGTTTATTTTCGAGGGGGAAAAGGGCTGAAGCTTTCTTT. Translating gives CASSLFSRGKRAEAFF.